Detailed here is one TCR beta chain. Its antigen remains unknown. This record comes from a study of OX40 agonist ivuxolimab in advanced cancers. For the study at large: Across the patients, intravenous ivuxolimab was delivered every 2 weeks at 0.01 to 10 mg/kg. Each dose-escalation patient presented with hepatocellular carcinoma, melanoma, renal cell or head and neck cancer. Study-level findings and limits: CD4+ and CD8+ blood T cells expanded clonally by week 6 at 0.1 to 3.0 mg/kg.

The method was immunoSEQ multiplex PCR; TCRdb's version includes in-frame clones alone and lacks a portion of them. The repertoire includes about 40,000 clones, more than 70% of them detected once, and 20% to 30% sits in the top ten. The receptor's source is an adult with an advanced solid tumor such as melanoma, head and neck, liver or kidney cancer. The sequencing used CD4+ or CD8+ T cells sorted from blood, collected in a trial of the OX40 agonist ivuxolimab.

The chain's CDR3 is CASSPPAGEVDEQFF. CDR3 DNA: TGCGCCAGCAGCCCCCCAGCGGGAGAGGTCGATGAGCAGTTCTTC. V is TRBV4-1 and J is TRBJ2-1; the match to TRBD2 covers 8 bases. V lost 4 bases and J lost 8; bases outside the gene matches: 10. CDR1 MGHRA and CDR2 YSYEKL come from the germline V gene. The CDR3 is 15 amino acids.